Given below is one TCR beta chain in context. This sample is part of a study of blood T cell repertoires in COVID-19. Study-level background: The United States, Italy and Spain supplied acute and convalescent COVID-19 samples. In each case, the material was cDNA or gDNA derived from T cells, B-cell-depleted T cells, or PBMCs.

Authors' processing steps: Amplification with reference gene primers provided the estimates of nucleated cell counts. Profiling relied on immunoSEQ multiplex PCR, and the TCRdb table lists in-frame clones only, not all of them. That table is the source of V, J and clone size, and D and trimming were worked out from the DNA. The profile shows approximately 140,000 clones, 70% to 90% of them singletons. Germline V gives CDR1 SEHNR, CDR2 FQNEAQ (reference sequence). CDR3 length equals 15 residues. The J segment lost 3 bases and the V segment lost 1 base, leaving 5 bases of the junction unmatched. The chain carries TRBV7-9 and TRBJ2-7; 8 bases match TRBD2. This clonotype was obtained from a human donor in a cohort sampled during active COVID-19. Sequencing was carried out using peripheral blood. CDR3 nucleotides: TGTGCCAGCAGCTTAGGGGCGGGAGGATACTACGAGCAGTACTTC. As protein: CASSLGAGGYYEQYF. Variable domain in full (rest from reference TRBV7-9 and TRBJ2-7): DTGVSQNPRHKITKRGQNVTFRCDPISEHNRLYWYRQTLGQGPEFLTYFQNEAQLEKSRLLSDRFSAERPKGSFSTLEIQRTEQGDSAMYLCASSLGAGGYYEQYFGPGTRLTVT.